The clone carrying this TCR beta chain was seen more than once but under ten times. Its antigen is as yet unknown. This entry is derived from a study of CD8 T cells in ankylosing spondylitis. Quantitative 5'-RACE was performed with molecular barcodes, and it yielded the TCR beta libraries. TCRdb re-called the 5' RACE reads with MiXCR, one entry per CDR3 protein. Counted here are roughly 670,000 distinct CDR3 sequences, around 20% occurring once; the ten biggest clones make up roughly a fifth. V lost 4 bases and J lost 3, with 13 bases in between. CDR3 length: 14 amino acids. The germline V gene encodes CDR1 DFQATT and CDR2 SNEGSKA (reference sequence). Regarding the study as a whole: Reportedly, disease-linked clones are significantly enriched in ankylosing spondylitis patients' matched synovial fluid. Clones linked with disease were CD8+ and fairly uncommon in the peripheral blood. Ankylosing spondylitis blood seemed to carry a telltale TCR beta motif made of eight highly homologous variants.

This TCR came from a male donor with ankylosing spondylitis. Sequencing input: blood, either unsorted or a sorted T cell fraction (not recorded which). This rearrangement joins TRBV20-1 to TRBJ2-1, with D perhaps TRBD2 (6 bases). Written as DNA, the CDR3 is TGCAGTGCTACCGGGACTTGGGTCTACAATGAGCAGTTCTTC. Translation gives CSATGTWVYNEQFF.